A selection of T cell receptor beta chains follows, all from one sample in a study of blood T cell repertoires in COVID-19. Clones were read by immunoSEQ multiplex PCR, and TCRdb kept only the in-frame ones, dropping some. In the table there are fewer than 250,000 clones, roughly 84% of which are singletons. The sample was peripheral blood. Receptors originate from an elderly woman with COVID-19, enrolled during active disease. Both conserved end residues are part of each CDR3. Fields, in order: J gene, clone size, V gene, CDR3 protein. Clone sizes are given selectively: once, few, many, or a class where the clone is expanded.

>TRBJ1-5|NA|TRBV18
CASSGGNTGNQPQHF
>TRBJ2-7|once|TRBV7-9
CASSPQGTYEQYF
>TRBJ2-3|NA|TRBV7-7
CASSERGGPTDTQYF
>TRBJ1-1|NA|TRBV30
CAWSASRGSPEAFF
>TRBJ2-3|NA|TRBV27
CASSLGLATDTQYF
>TRBJ2-3|NA|TRBV12-3/TRBV12-4
CASTSGSSGGGF
>TRBJ1-1|NA|TRBV3-1/TRBV3-2
CASSSRQVVGTEAFF
>TRBJ1-6|NA|TRBV4-1
CASSRVQEGFSPLHF
>TRBJ2-3|few|TRBV9
CASSTQLADTQYF
>TRBJ2-4|NA|TRBV7-2
CASSHGTSSNIQYF
>TRBJ2-1|NA|TRBV6-6
CASSYGQGTYNEQFF
>TRBJ1-4|NA|TRBV15
CATSRDGANNEKLFF
>TRBJ2-3|NA|TRBV7-2
CASSLAAFTDTQYF
>TRBJ2-3|once|TRBV5-1
CASSLAQAITSTDTQYF
>TRBJ1-4|few|TRBV5-1
CASSLSGGTNEKLFF
>TRBJ2-1|NA|TRBV28
CASSSSVSSYNEQFF
>TRBJ1-5|NA|TRBV6-5
CASSSQRRQSNQPQHF
>TRBJ2-5|NA|TRBV15
CATSRDTTSGKKETQYF
>TRBJ2-5|NA|TRBV5-1
CASSLSSGGAQETQYF
>TRBJ2-1|NA|TRBV28
CASSLGLAGRPGNEQFF
>TRBJ1-2|NA|TRBV4-3
CASSQTGQGYTF
>TRBJ2-5|NA|TRBV5-4
CASSLGGSYQETQYF
>TRBJ1-1|NA|TRBV9
CASSPLWGGNTEAFF
>TRBJ2-2|once|TRBV10-3
CATQRGNTGELFF
>TRBJ2-7|once|TRBV12-3/TRBV12-4
CATGRASRDEQYF
>TRBJ1-3|once|TRBV2
CASSEWSGVGNTIYF
>TRBJ2-7|NA|TRBV6-5
CASSFRDRTYEQYF
>TRBJ1-1|NA|TRBV30
CAWGLKGAGTEAFF
>TRBJ1-1|NA|TRBV5-1
CASTEQGTEAFF
>TRBJ1-4|once|TRBV28
CASSATGWGTNEKLFF
>TRBJ1-4|NA|TRBV28
CASSLGQGKKLFF
>TRBJ2-2|NA|TRBV5-1
CASSLGLATNTGELFF
>TRBJ2-1|NA|TRBV11-2
CASRLGQGTYNEQFF
>TRBJ2-7|NA|TRBV10-3
CAVADREKNEQYF
>TRBJ1-2|NA|TRBV30
CAWSVKGAGGYTF
>TRBJ2-3|NA|TRBV6-2/TRBV6-3
CASSYAGGPGDTQYF
>TRBJ1-1|NA|TRBV15
CATSRDLLNTEAFF
>TRBJ1-2|NA|TRBV9
CASSVGSGNYGYTF
>TRBJ2-2|NA|TRBV5-1
CASSPGRAGANTGELFF
>TRBJ1-2|NA|TRBV2
CASSGGLGDSQNYYGYTF
>TRBJ1-3|NA|TRBV5-1
CASSLAVAGFGNTIYF
>TRBJ2-3|NA|TRBV7-2
CASSPPGARGVTDTQYF